These 27 T cell receptor beta chains came from one sample sequenced in a study of shared clonotypes between healthy human individuals. Libraries were prepared by immunoSEQ multiplex PCR; TCRdb keeps only in-frame clonotypes and omits some of them. Counted here are approximately 1,000,000 clones, 78% occurring once; the ten biggest clones make up around 0.47%. Sequencing was carried out using memory CD4+ T cells from PBMCs. The subset is: CD45RA-negative fraction. The receptor set was obtained from a man younger than 30 in good health. Some clones in this sample may be carry-over from other donors' samples.

The rearrangement links TRBV4-3 to TRBJ2-5, with D possibly being TRBD2 (6 bases). The J call may be faulty, since TRBJ2-7 better matches the DNA end. The CDR3 runs to 15 residues. Germline lookup yields CDR1 LGHNA and CDR2 YSLEER. For the CDR3, the DNA is TGCGCCAGCAGCCAACGTCCGGGAGCGGCGTACGAGCAGTACTTC. Its protein product is CASSQRPGAAYEQYF.

The V and J genes are TRBV9 and TRBJ1-4; unclear D gene. Germline V lookup: CDR1 SGDLS, CDR2 YYNGEE. V was clipped by 0 bases and J by 8 bases, with 11 bases between them. This CDR3 has 14 residues. The CDR3 DNA follows: TGTGCCAGCAGCGTAGGGGTCAACGGGGAAAAACTGTTTTTT. Its translation: CASSVGVNGEKLFF.

The CDR3 spells CASSQDPSGAYNEQFF. The CDR3 DNA follows: TGTGCCAGCAGCCAAGATCCTAGCGGCGCCTACAATGAGCAGTTCTTC. The chain has TRBV4-2 and TRBJ2-1; 7 bases are shared with TRBD2. CDR1 is LGHNA, CDR2 YNFKEQ, per germline. Unmatched junction bases numbered 4, after V lost 0 bases and J lost 2 bases. The CDR3 totals 16 residues.

The chain uses TRBV4-3 and TRBJ2-7; possible D gene TRBD2, 6 bases. The CDR3 runs to 15 residues. With 3 bases removed from V and 5 bases from J, the gap between germline ends came to 17 bases. In germline, CDR1 is LGHNA, CDR2 YSLEER. CDR3 sequence reads: CASSHRAGSDHEQYF. CDR3 sequence (DNA): TGCGCCAGCAGCCACAGGGCGGGGTCTGACCACGAGCAGTACTTC.

This rearrangement joins TRBV9 to TRBJ2-6; 7 bases fit TRBD1. The ends lost 0 bases at V and 0 bases at J; junction bases unmatched: 21. In germline, CDR1 is SGDLS, CDR2 YYNGEE. The CDR3 extends over 23 amino acids. This chain's CDR3 is CASSVAGSPGQNFLFSGANVLTF. CDR3 in DNA: TGTGCCAGCAGCGTAGCAGGATCTCCGGGACAGAACTTTCTCTTCTCTGGGGCCAACGTCCTGACTTTC.

The J gene is TRBJ1-2, the V gene TRBV27; D may be TRBD1 (5 bases). This CDR3 region has 15 residues. Germline lookup yields CDR1 MNHEY and CDR2 SMNVEV (reference sequence). Deletions cut 2 bases from V and 7 bases from J, with 17 bases between. The CDR3 nucleotides are TGTGCCAGCAGTTTAACCAACTCGGGGGGATCTGGCTACACCTTC. Amino acids: CASSLTNSGGSGYTF.

This chain uses TRBV7-9 with TRBJ2-1, with unresolved D. This CDR3 region has 11 residues. Germline V lookup: CDR1 SEHNR, CDR2 FQNEAQ (reference sequence). V was cut by 4 bases and J by 8 bases, with 6 bases left in between. CDR3 DNA sequence: TGTGCCAGCAGCTCCGTGGATGAGCAGTTCTTC. Its translation: CASSSVDEQFF.

This chain uses TRBV4-1 with TRBJ1-2; no reliable D call. Per the germline V gene, CDR1 is MGHRA and CDR2 is YSYEKL. This CDR3 contains 12 residues. Trimming took 0 bases from V and 12 from J, leaving 11 bases between them. This CDR3 reads CASSQDGWAHTF. The CDR3 DNA is TGCGCCAGCAGCCAAGATGGGTGGGCCCACACCTTC.

CDR3 residues: CASSLLAGGISYEQYF. DNA for the CDR3: TGTGCCAGCTCACTACTAGCGGGAGGAATCTCCTACGAGCAGTACTTC. The rearrangement links TRBV18 to TRBJ2-7, with 12 bases matching TRBD2. The CDR3 has 16 amino acids. With 4 bases clipped from V and 0 bases from J, the junction kept 4 bases outside the gene matches. CDR1 KGHSH and CDR2 LQKENI come from the germline V gene. The variable domain in full, completed from reference TRBV18 and TRBJ2-7, reads NAGVMQNPRHLVRRRGQEARLRCSPMKGHSHVYWYRQLPEEGLKFMVYLQKENIIDESGMPKERFSAEFPKEGPSILRIQQVVRGDSAAYFCASSLLAGGISYEQYFGPGTRLTVT.

The chain is built from TRBV2 and TRBJ2-1; a possible D gene is TRBD2 (5 bases). This CDR3 has 14 residues. V was clipped by 6 bases and J by 6 bases, with 15 bases between them. Germline CDR1 is SNHLY and CDR2 is FYNNEI. CDR3 residues: CASRTSDRGNEQFF. CDR3 coding DNA: TGTGCCAGCAGGACCTCCGACCGGGGCAATGAGCAGTTCTTC.

This rearrangement joins TRBV30 to TRBJ1-5; TRBD1 aligns across 7 bases. Germline CDR1 GTSNPN, CDR2 SVGIG (reference sequence). With 3 bases clipped from V and 2 bases from J, the junction kept 7 bases outside the gene matches. CDR3 length: 15 amino acids. The CDR3 nucleotides are TGTGCCTGGAGCCTTCGGACAGGAGGCAATCAGCCCCAGCATTTT. Translated, it gives CAWSLRTGGNQPQHF.

The chain has TRBV20-1 and TRBJ1-2, with TRBD1 as a possible D gene (5 bases). The CDR3 is 10 residues long. CDR1 and CDR2 (germline): DFQATT, SNEGSKA (reference sequence). V lost 6 bases, J lost 5 bases, and 7 bases lay in between. DNA of the CDR3: TGCAGTGCACAGGCGTATGGCTACACCTTC. It yields the protein CSAQAYGYTF.

The chain employs TRBV5-1 and TRBJ2-2, with D perhaps TRBD2 (5 bases). Deletions cut 0 bases from V and 0 bases from J, with 12 bases between. The CDR3 length is 17 residues. Germline CDR1 reads SGHRS; CDR2 reads YFSETQ. CDR3 sequence: CASSLDASRTNTGELFF. The CDR3 DNA reads as TGCGCCAGCAGCTTGGATGCTAGCCGAACGAACACCGGGGAGCTGTTTTTT. Based on the CDR3 plus reference TRBV5-1 and TRBJ2-2, the full variable domain is KAGVTQTPRYLIKTRGQQVTLSCSPISGHRSVSWYQQTPGQGLQFLFEYFSETQRNKGNFPGRFSGRQFSNSRSEMNVSTLELGDSALYLCASSLDASRTNTGELFFGEGSRLTVL.

V and J are TRBV2 and TRBJ2-7, with 7 positions matching TRBD2. This CDR3 spans 15 amino acids. The germline V gene has CDR1 SNHLY and CDR2 FYNNEI. V gave up 4 bases and J gave up 4 bases; unmatched junction bases: 10. This chain's CDR3 is CASSANGGGVYEQYF. CDR3 bases: TGTGCCAGCAGTGCAAATGGGGGAGGGGTGTACGAGCAGTACTTC. The full variable domain, rest sourced from reference TRBV2 and TRBJ2-7, is EPEVTQTPSHQVTQMGQEVILRCVPISNHLYFYWYRQILGQKVEFLVSFYNNEISEKSEIFDDQFSVERPDGSNFTLKIRSTKLEDSAMYFCASSANGGGVYEQYFGPGTRLTVT.

This chain uses TRBV27 with TRBJ2-5, with 14 bases matching TRBD2. The germline V gene encodes CDR1 MNHEY and CDR2 SMNVEV (reference sequence). J gave up 5 bases and V 6 bases, and 8 bases lay outside the gene matches. The CDR3 loop spans 16 amino acids. The CDR3 coding sequence is TGTGCCAGCAGGGGACTAGCGGGAGCGTTGAGGGAGACCCAGTACTTC. Translating it yields CASRGLAGALRETQYF.

This clone was seen only once. CDR3 region: CASRALGTERGTQYF. The CDR3 DNA sequence: TGTGCCAGTAGAGCCTTGGGGACAGAACGGGGGACCCAGTACTTC. The gene calls are TRBV19 and TRBJ2-5; 7 positions match TRBD1. The CDR3 sequence is 15 residues long. CDR1 is LNHDA, CDR2 SQIVND, per germline (reference sequence). V gave up 6 bases and J gave up 7 bases; unmatched junction bases: 14. Using reference TRBV19 and TRBJ2-5 for the parts outside the CDR3, the full variable domain is DGGITQSPKYLFRKEGQNVTLSCEQNLNHDAMYWYRQDPGQGLRLIYYSQIVNDFQKGDIAEGYSVSREKKESFPLTVTSAQKNPTAFYLCASRALGTERGTQYFGPGTRLLVL.

The chain is built from TRBV2 and TRBJ2-7, with TRBD2 matching 13 bases. The V and J ends lost 3 bases and 4 bases, in that order; junction bases with no gene match: 3. CDR1 and CDR2 (germline): SNHLY, FYNNEI. The CDR3 sequence is 15 residues long. As DNA, the CDR3 is TGTGCCAGCAGTGATAGACTAGCGGGAGGTTACGAGCAGTACTTC. Its protein is CASSDRLAGGYEQYF.

Written as DNA, the CDR3 is TGTGCCAGCAGCCTAACGGTGACCGGGGAGCTGTTTTTT. Translation gives CASSLTVTGELFF. The V and J genes are TRBV11-1 and TRBJ2-2; D ambiguous. The CDR3 runs to 13 residues. V lost 5 bases and J 5 bases, leaving 9 bases between the germline ends. CDR1 SGHAT and CDR2 FQDESV come from the germline V gene (reference sequence).

The gene calls are TRBV9 and TRBJ2-2; D is unresolved. The CDR3 totals 13 residues. CDR1 is SGDLS and CDR2 is YYNGEE in the germline V gene. V lost 0 bases to trimming and J lost 4 bases, with 4 bases between them. The CDR3 bases are TGTGCCAGCAGCGTAGCTACCACCGGGGAGCTGTTTTTT. Translated, it gives CASSVATTGELFF. Looking up the rest from reference TRBV9 and TRBJ2-2 gives the full variable domain: DSGVTQTPKHLITATGQRVTLRCSPRSGDLSVYWYQQSLDQGLQFLIQYYNGEERAKGNILERFSAQQFPDLHSELNLSSLELGDSALYFCASSVATTGELFFGEGSRLTVL.

The chain recombines TRBV28 with TRBJ2-1; the match to TRBD2 covers 7 bases. Germline loops: CDR1 MDHEN, CDR2 SYDVKM. CDR3 length: 17 residues. V lost 2 bases, J lost 0 bases, and 7 bases stayed unmatched. The chain's CDR3 is CASSLTGGSSSYNEQFF. CDR3 DNA sequence: TGTGCCAGCAGTTTAACGGGCGGGAGTAGCTCCTACAATGAGCAGTTCTTC.

This sequence joins TRBV28 and TRBJ2-1; a possible D gene is TRBD2 (6 bases). With 8 bases removed from V and 4 bases from J, the gap between germline ends came to 6 bases. The CDR3 totals 11 residues. Germline V gene lookup returns CDR1 MDHEN and CDR2 SYDVKM. In DNA form, the CDR3 reads TGTGCCAGCGGACTATACAATGAGCAGTTCTTC. Translating it yields CASGLYNEQFF.

The V call is TRBV4-3, the J call TRBJ2-7; 7 bases align to TRBD2. CDR3 length: 15 amino acids. J lost 4 bases, V lost 2 bases, and 8 bases had no gene match. Germline V CDR1 and CDR2: LGHNA, YSLEER. The CDR3 DNA sequence: TGCGCCAGCAGCCAAACTTCGGGAGGAGCGTACGAGCAGTACTTC. Amino acid sequence: CASSQTSGGAYEQYF.

V and J are TRBV5-4 and TRBJ2-3; D is possibly TRBD2 (6 bases). CDR3 length equals 15 residues. V dropped 5 bases and J dropped 6 bases, with 19 bases sitting between them. The V gene's germline CDR1 is SGHNT and CDR2 YYREEE (reference sequence). CDR3 sequence: CASRLTGTVTDTQYF. The CDR3 DNA is TGTGCCAGCAGACTAACCGGGACTGTCACCGATACGCAGTATTTT.

The rearrangement uses TRBV6-5 and TRBJ2-7, with D possibly being TRBD1 (5 bases). Trimming left V 0 bases short and J 4 bases short, with 16 bases between. CDR1 is MNHEY, CDR2 SVGAGI, per germline. This CDR3 is built from 16 residues. CDR3 amino acids: CASSYSSGIPPYEQYF. CDR3 nucleotide sequence: TGTGCCAGCAGTTACTCGTCAGGGATCCCTCCTTACGAGCAGTACTTC.

This chain joins TRBV5-6 and TRBJ1-2; a possible D gene is TRBD1 (5 bases). Germline V lookup: CDR1 SGHDT, CDR2 YYEEEE. V lost 4 bases and J 8 bases, leaving 21 bases between the germline ends. This CDR3 spans 15 amino acids. The CDR3 here is CASSPSQGEFWGYTF. The CDR3 DNA follows: TGTGCCAGCAGCCCTAGTCAGGGAGAGTTTTGGGGCTACACCTTC. Complete variable domain (other parts from reference TRBV5-6 and TRBJ1-2): DAGVTQSPTHLIKTRGQQVTLRCSPKSGHDTVSWYQQALGQGPQFIFQYYEEEERQRGNFPDRFSGHQFPNYSSELNVNALLLGDSALYLCASSPSQGEFWGYTFGSGTRLTVV.

A remark on this clone: Other DNA sequences from this sample encode an identical CDR3 as well. The chain carries TRBV5-1 and TRBJ1-2; tentative D call: TRBD1 (5 bases). The CDR3 runs 14 residues. Germline values: CDR1 SGHRS, CDR2 YFSETQ. Trimming took 3 bases from V and 0 from J, leaving 9 bases between them. CDR3 nucleotide sequence: TGCGCCAGCAGCTCGCAGGGAGCTAACTATGGCTACACCTTC. Amino acid sequence: CASSSQGANYGYTF.

This rearrangement joins TRBV6-6 to TRBJ2-5; D may be TRBD2 (6 bases). The V gene lost 3 bases and the J gene lost 2 bases, with 13 bases spanning the gap. Germline assignment: CDR1 MNHNY and CDR2 SVGAGI (reference sequence). The CDR3 is 15 amino acids. The CDR3: CASSYILLAQETQYF. Written as DNA, the CDR3 is TGTGCCAGCAGTTATATCCTGCTAGCGCAAGAGACCCAGTACTTC.